This entry concerns a single T cell receptor (beta chain). The antigen is unknown. TCRdb passed the 5' RACE reads through MiXCR, listing each CDR3 protein once. The sample shows roughly 1,500,000 distinct CDR3 sequences, about 31% of them seen only once. The record originates from a study of identical twins. Study findings and constraints: Cross-sectional statistics underpinned the conclusions; the same donors were not followed.

The sample comprised cord blood. This TCR came from a newborn girl in good health.

The CDR3 DNA reads as TGTGCCAGCAGCTTAGGAGGCACGGCGGCAGGGCATAATGAAAAACTGTTTTTT. As protein: CASSLGGTAAGHNEKLFF. This chain connects TRBV7-6 to TRBJ1-4, with a possible D match to TRBD1 (5 bases). The CDR3 has 18 residues. From germline, CDR1 is SGHVS and CDR2 FNYEAQ. Trimming pared 1 base from V and 4 bases from J, leaving 19 bases between.